A selection of T cell receptor beta chains follows, all from one sample in a study of spatial heterogeneity in lung cancer. TCRdb reprocessed the 5' RACE reads with MiXCR, giving one entry per CDR3 protein. The table lists about 120,000 distinct CDR3 sequences, about 12% of them singletons, with 16% in the top ten. Sequenced material: PBMCs, taken at follow-up. These receptors were collected from a male donor with early-stage non-small cell lung cancer. Each CDR3 is given with its conserved first and last residue. D genes are given only for firm matches. The size entry is marked missing in some rows and otherwise reads once, few, many or a size class.

NA TRBJ2-3 many TRBV2 CASTGNSIGTQYF TGTGCCAGCACGGGGAACTCAATTGGTACGCAGTATTTT
NA TRBJ2-1 few TRBV4-2 CASSQDPWNSYNEQFF TGTGCCAGCAGCCAAGACCCTTGGAACAGCTACAATGAGCAGTTCTTC
NA TRBJ1-3 NA TRBV28 CASSIASGNTIYF TGTGCCAGCAGTATAGCGTCGGGAAACACCATATATTTT
TRBD1 TRBJ2-7 few TRBV9 CASSVGTGTYEQYF TGTGCCAGCAGTGTCGGGACAGGGACCTACGAGCAGTACTTC
TRBD2 TRBJ2-5 NA TRBV7-7 CASSLSLAGGSETQYF TGTGCTAGCAGTCTCTCCCTAGCGGGGGGGTCTGAGACCCAGTACTTC
NA TRBJ2-5 few TRBV29-1 CSVESLYQETQYF TGCAGCGTTGAATCTTTGTACCAAGAGACCCAGTACTTC
NA TRBJ1-3 many TRBV5-1 CASSRSPDNSGNTIYF TGCGCCAGCAGCCGTTCGCCGGACAACTCTGGAAACACCATATATTTT
NA TRBJ2-1 NA TRBV20-1 CSAREGGSSEQFF TGCAGTGCCAGAGAGGGAGGCAGCTCTGAGCAGTTCTTC
NA TRBJ1-5 few TRBV2 CASSADSNQPQHF TGTGCCAGCAGCGCCGATAGCAATCAGCCCCAGCATTTT
TRBD1 TRBJ1-5 many TRBV12-3/TRBV12-4 CASSWAGGSNQPQHF TGTGCCAGCAGTTGGGCAGGGGGAAGCAATCAGCCCCAGCATTTT
NA TRBJ2-1 few TRBV20-1 CSARDRLLGNNEQFF TGCAGTGCTAGAGATCGACTTTTAGGCAACAATGAGCAGTTCTTC
NA TRBJ1-5 many TRBV19 CASSISQGFQPQHF TGTGCCAGTAGTATAAGTCAGGGGTTTCAGCCCCAGCATTTT
NA TRBJ2-7 few TRBV7-2 CASSSSFSGEQYF TGTGCCAGCAGCTCTTCTTTTTCGGGCGAGCAGTACTTC
TRBD1 TRBJ2-1 few TRBV6-2/TRBV6-3 CASSYEGTGIYNEQFF TGTGCCAGCAGTTACGAGGGGACAGGTATCTACAATGAGCAGTTCTTC
NA TRBJ2-3 NA TRBV7-2 CASSSAIGTTDTQYF TGTGCCAGCAGCTCCGCGATTGGGACAACAGATACGCAGTATTTT